The text below deals with one T cell receptor beta chain. The antigen is unknown. This specimen comes from a study of blood T cells in healthy people across ages. Whole-study context: Using template switching, researchers captured about one barcoded beta molecule for each two T cells.

Next came a second PCR, run for about 7 to 12 cycles, which used a sample-barcoded 5' primer along with a J-beta primer mix. Researchers report that a template-switch adaptor with 12 random nucleotides tagged each cDNA molecule. TCRdb processed the 5' RACE reads anew with MiXCR; each CDR3 protein has one entry. Among hundreds of thousands of distinct CDR3 sequences listed, about 53% were seen once. V shed 10 bases, J shed 7 bases, and the junction held 5 bases outside the gene matches. The germline gives CDR1 LNHDA, CDR2 SQIVND (reference sequence). The CDR3 contains 12 residues. The study, taken as a whole, reports: Both naive CD4+ cell counts and diversity were greater in long-lived donors than in aged donors. It was not known whether donors were CMV positive (a possible confounder of expanded clonotype changes).

The clonotype comes from a man aged 80 or over in good health. This rearrangement joins TRBV19 to TRBJ2-1, with 9 bases matching TRBD1. The sequencing input was blood. For the CDR3, the DNA is TGTGCCACGGACAGGGGTGGGAATGAGCAGTTCTTC. Translated: CATDRGGNEQFF.